The rows below give T cell receptor beta chains drawn from one sample of a study of T cell responses to AZD1222 COVID-19 vaccine. Clones were sequenced by immunoSEQ multiplex PCR, and TCRdb holds only the in-frame ones, with some missing. The repertoire holds 120,000 to 150,000 clones, more than 70% seen once, with 3% to 3.5% in the top ten. Material: peripheral blood, obtained 28 days after the second AZD1222 dose. Receptor source: an adult who received the AZD1222 COVID-19 vaccine. The CDR3 runs from the conserved cysteine through the conserved F or W. D genes are given only for firm matches. Not all rows give a size; the values are once, few, many and, for expanded clones, a class.

j_gene | v_gene | d_gene | abundance | CDR3aa | CDR3nt
TRBJ2-7 | TRBV7-9 | TRBD2 | - | CASSPRGGGSSYEQYF | TGTGCCAGCAGCCCCCGCGGCGGGGGAAGCTCCTACGAGCAGTACTTC
TRBJ2-1 | TRBV30 | TRBD2 | - | CAWAGGRYNEQFF | TGTGCCTGGGCGGGGGGCCGATACAATGAGCAGTTCTTC
TRBJ1-4 | TRBV28 | - | - | CASSPFQGYNEKLFF | TGTGCCAGCAGTCCATTCCAGGGGTATAATGAAAAACTGTTTTTT
TRBJ2-2 | TRBV24-1 | - | - | CATSDLGQNTGELFF | TGTGCCACCAGTGATTTGGGGCAGAACACCGGGGAGCTGTTTTTT
TRBJ1-4 | TRBV27 | TRBD1 | - | CASRPDRAVGKLFF | TGTGCCAGCAGGCCTGACAGGGCCGTCGGAAAACTGTTTTTT
TRBJ2-3 | TRBV10-2 | - | once | CASRVGADTQYF | TGCGCCAGCAGGGTGGGGGCGGATACGCAGTATTTT
TRBJ1-5 | TRBV28 | TRBD1 | - | CASSLSGGTGLSVPGQPQHF | TGTGCCAGCAGTTTATCGGGTGGGACAGGGTTATCCGTGCCAGGGCAGCCCCAGCATTTT
TRBJ2-7 | TRBV6-1 | - | - | CASSDPRGLYEQYF | TGTGCCAGCAGTGATCCCCGGGGCTTATACGAGCAGTACTTC
TRBJ2-2 | TRBV7-8 | TRBD2 | - | CASSVGTSGSRELFF | TGTGCCAGCAGCGTCGGGACTAGCGGGAGCCGGGAGCTGTTTTTT
TRBJ1-5 | TRBV24-1 | - | - | CATSDSNVGAGQPQHF | TGTGCCACCAGTGACTCAAATGTAGGGGCGGGTCAGCCCCAGCATTTT
TRBJ2-7 | TRBV19 | TRBD1 | - | CASSGGQGGEQYF | TGTGCCAGTAGCGGGGGACAGGGGGGCGAGCAGTACTTC
TRBJ2-3 | TRBV9 | TRBD2 | - | CASSWSSGRRGNMDTQYF | TGTGCCAGCAGTTGGTCTAGCGGGCGCAGGGGCAACATGGATACGCAGTATTTT
TRBJ2-7 | TRBV6-4 | - | once | CASRDPQGPTYEQYF | TGTGCCAGCAGGGATCCCCAGGGACCGACCTACGAGCAGTACTTC
TRBJ1-1 | TRBV30 | - | - | CAWISGGITEAFF | TGTGCCTGGATTTCAGGAGGGATAACTGAAGCTTTCTTT
TRBJ2-1 | TRBV27 | TRBD2 | - | CASSLRGTTGEQFF | TGTGCCAGCAGTTTACGCGGGACTACTGGTGAGCAGTTCTTC
TRBJ1-1 | TRBV19 | - | - | CASSIGNMNTEAFF | TGTGCCAGTAGTATAGGGAATATGAACACTGAAGCTTTCTTT
TRBJ2-7 | TRBV18 | TRBD2 | - | CASSPGGIYEQYF | TGTGCCAGCTCCCCCGGGGGGATCTACGAGCAGTACTTC
TRBJ1-2 | TRBV28 | - | - | CASSLTDYGYTF | TGTGCCAGCAGTCTCACGGACTATGGCTACACCTTC
TRBJ1-6 | TRBV27 | - | - | CASSFGLRVNNSPLHF | TGTGCCAGCAGTTTCGGGCTCAGGGTCAATAATTCACCCCTCCACTTT
TRBJ2-7 | TRBV10-1 | - | - | CASGDRIAEQYF | TGCGCCAGCGGAGACCGTATCGCCGAGCAGTACTTC
TRBJ2-7 | TRBV9 | TRBD1 | - | CASSIQGAWGEQYF | TGTGCCAGCAGCATACAGGGGGCCTGGGGCGAGCAGTACTTC
TRBJ1-4 | TRBV3-1/TRBV3-2 | TRBD1 | - | CASSQSANRGGQEKLFF | TGTGCCAGCAGCCAAAGTGCCAACAGGGGAGGTCAGGAAAAACTGTTTTTT
TRBJ2-1 | TRBV3-1/TRBV3-2 | - | - | CASSQVRGGIGPYEQFF | TGTGCCAGCAGCCAAGTTAGGGGGGGGATTGGACCCTACGAGCAGTTCTTC
TRBJ1-2 | TRBV28 | - | - | CASSLGTVGDYGYTF | TGTGCCAGCAGTTTAGGGACGGTGGGGGACTATGGCTACACCTTC
TRBJ2-3 | TRBV11-2 | - | - | CASSLGSSADTQYF | TGTGCCAGCAGCTTAGGGTCTAGCGCAGATACACAGTATTTT
TRBJ2-3 | TRBV10-3 | - | - | CAISVEGTDTQYF | TGTGCCATCAGTGTAGAGGGCACAGATACGCAGTATTTT
TRBJ2-1 | TRBV5-4 | - | few | CASSSDQAGDEQFF | TGTGCCAGCAGCTCCGATCAGGCTGGGGATGAGCAGTTCTTC
TRBJ1-2 | TRBV28 | - | few | CASSLSDRSYGYTF | TGTGCCAGCAGTTTATCTGACAGGAGCTATGGCTACACCTTC
TRBJ2-5 | TRBV5-4 | TRBD1 | - | CASSFWTGPRETQYF | TGTGCCAGCAGCTTCTGGACAGGCCCGCGGGAGACCCAGTACTTC
TRBJ2-5 | TRBV7-9 | TRBD2 | - | CASSLALGGQETQYF | TGTGCCAGCAGCTTAGCGCTGGGGGGGCAAGAGACCCAGTACTTC